This T cell receptor (beta chain) was recorded in a study of CD8+ T cells in alopecia areata. Treatment noted: oral pan-JAK inhibitor, 5-10 mg twice daily. Following extraction, RNA underwent reverse transcription to cDNA, which served as the sequencing template. Data came from immunoSEQ multiplex PCR; TCRdb stores just in-frame clones and leaves some out. The sample lists under 250,000 clones, over 60% seen once, with approximately 1.2% in the top ten. The sample consisted of CD4+ T cells sorted from blood, taken around week 46, from a patient treated with tofacitinib. The sequence came from a human donor with alopecia areata.

The CDR3 nucleotides are TGTGCCAGCAGTTTCGACAGTTTCTCCTACAATGAGCAGTTCTTC. It yields the protein CASSFDSFSYNEQFF. The chain combines TRBV9 with TRBJ2-1, with D perhaps matching TRBD1 (5 bases). Trimming pared 5 bases from V and 0 bases from J, leaving 12 bases between. CDR1 SGDLS and CDR2 YYNGEE come from the germline V gene. This CDR3 comprises 15 residues.